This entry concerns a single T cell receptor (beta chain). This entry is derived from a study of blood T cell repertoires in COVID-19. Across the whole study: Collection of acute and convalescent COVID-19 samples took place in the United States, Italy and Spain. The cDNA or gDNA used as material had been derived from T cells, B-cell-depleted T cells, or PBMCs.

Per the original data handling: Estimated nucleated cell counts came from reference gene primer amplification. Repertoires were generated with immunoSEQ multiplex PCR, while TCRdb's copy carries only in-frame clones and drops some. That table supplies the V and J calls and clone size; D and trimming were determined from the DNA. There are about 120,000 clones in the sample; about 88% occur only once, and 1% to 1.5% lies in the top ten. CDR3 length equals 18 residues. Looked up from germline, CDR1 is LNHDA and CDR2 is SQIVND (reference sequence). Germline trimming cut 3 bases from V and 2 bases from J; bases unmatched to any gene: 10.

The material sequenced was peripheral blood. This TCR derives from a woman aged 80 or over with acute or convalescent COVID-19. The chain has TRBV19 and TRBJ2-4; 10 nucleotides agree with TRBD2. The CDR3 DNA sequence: TGTGCCAGTAGTATGTCCAGCGGGAGGGCCGATTCCAAAAACATTCAGTACTTC. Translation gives CASSMSSGRADSKNIQYF.